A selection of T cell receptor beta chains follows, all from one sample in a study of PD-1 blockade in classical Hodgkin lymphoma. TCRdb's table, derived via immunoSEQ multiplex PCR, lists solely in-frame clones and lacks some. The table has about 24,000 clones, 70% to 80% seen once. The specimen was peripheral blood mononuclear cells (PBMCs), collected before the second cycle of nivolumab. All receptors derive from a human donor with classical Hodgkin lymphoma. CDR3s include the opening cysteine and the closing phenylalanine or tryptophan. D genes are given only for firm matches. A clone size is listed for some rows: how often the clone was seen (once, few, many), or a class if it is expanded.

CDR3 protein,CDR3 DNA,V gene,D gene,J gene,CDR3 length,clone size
CASSLLWTPKETQYF,TGCGCCAGCAGCTTGTTGTGGACACCGAAAGAGACCCAGTACTTC,TRBV5-1,-,TRBJ2-5,15,medium-sized
CASSFGLELREQYF,TGTGCCAGCAGCTTTGGGTTAGAGCTGCGCGAGCAGTACTTC,TRBV7-8,-,TRBJ2-7,14,-
CASSFRHPGAGGYTF,TGTGCCAGCAGTTTCCGTCATCCAGGGGCCGGAGGCTACACCTTC,TRBV28,-,TRBJ1-2,15,-
CASSFDRASPLHF,TGTGCCAGCAGTTTCGACAGGGCTTCACCCCTCCACTTT,TRBV27,TRBD1,TRBJ1-6,13,-
CASSAQASRVGGYTF,TGTGCCAGCAGCGCCCAAGCCTCCAGGGTAGGAGGCTACACCTTC,TRBV9,-,TRBJ1-2,15,once
CASSPGMVYGYTF,TGTGCCAGCAGCCCCGGAATGGTGTATGGCTACACCTTC,TRBV27,-,TRBJ1-2,13,-
CASSLGGTGGETQYF,TGTGCCAGCAGCTTAGGAGGGACAGGGGGAGAGACCCAGTACTTC,TRBV7-2,TRBD1,TRBJ2-5,15,-
CATTLEQETQYF,TGTGCCACTACCCTAGAGCAGGAGACCCAGTACTTC,TRBV2,-,TRBJ2-5,12,-
CASTLRGPGNTIYF,TGTGCCAGCACCCTTCGAGGGCCTGGAAACACCATATATTTT,TRBV28,-,TRBJ1-3,14,-
CASSLSPNQPQHF,TGCGCCAGCAGCTTGAGCCCCAATCAGCCCCAGCATTTT,TRBV5-1,-,TRBJ1-5,13,-
CASSLIRGRDNEQFF,TGTGCCAGCAGCTTAATACGGGGCAGGGACAATGAGCAGTTCTTC,TRBV11-2,-,TRBJ2-1,15,few
CASSPGTTSYEQYF,TGTGCCAGCAGCCCTGGGACTACCTCCTACGAGCAGTACTTC,TRBV11-2,TRBD2,TRBJ2-7,14,-
CASRQTGRAKNIQYF,TGTGCCAGCAGGCAGACAGGGAGAGCCAAAAACATTCAGTACTTC,TRBV6-5,TRBD1,TRBJ2-4,15,-
CASSQKLGSGEKLFF,TGTGCCAGCAGCCAAAAACTTGGGTCCGGGGAAAAACTGTTTTTT,TRBV14,-,TRBJ1-4,15,-
CASSRRAGEGSDTQYF,TGTGCCAGCAGCCGCCGAGCGGGAGAGGGGTCAGATACGCAGTATTTT,TRBV7-8,TRBD2,TRBJ2-3,16,-
CASSLGLDLNEQFF,TGTGCCAGCAGCTTGGGTCTGGATCTTAATGAGCAGTTCTTC,TRBV7-2,-,TRBJ2-1,14,-
CASSEARIQGYTF,TGTGCCAGCAGTGAAGCACGGATCCAAGGCTACACCTTC,TRBV2,-,TRBJ1-2,13,-
CASSVGGDPDGYTF,TGTGCCAGCAGCGTAGGTGGGGATCCGGACGGCTACACCTTC,TRBV9,-,TRBJ1-2,14,-
CASSRLAGTSTDTQYF,TGCGCCAGCAGCCGCCTAGCGGGAACTAGCACAGATACGCAGTATTTT,TRBV4-1,TRBD2,TRBJ2-3,16,-
CASKARSSYEQYF,TGTGCCAGCAAGGCGCGGAGCTCCTACGAGCAGTACTTC,TRBV2,-,TRBJ2-7,13,-
CASGSESQVQETQYF,TGTGCCAGCGGAAGCGAGAGCCAGGTACAAGAGACCCAGTACTTC,TRBV13,-,TRBJ2-5,15,-
CATSRMDRVTDTQYF,TGTGCCACCAGCAGAATGGACAGGGTGACAGATACGCAGTATTTT,TRBV15,TRBD1,TRBJ2-3,15,few
CASSRVARNTQYF,TGTGCCAGCAGCCGCGTGGCAAGGAATACGCAGTATTTT,TRBV11-2,-,TRBJ2-3,13,-
CASSPRTAIDEQYF,TGTGCCAGTAGTCCAAGGACAGCGATAGACGAGCAGTACTTC,TRBV19,-,TRBJ2-7,14,-
CSADGNIQYF,TGCAGTGCCGACGGAAACATTCAGTACTTC,TRBV20-1,-,TRBJ2-4,10,-
CAISQTGANTGELFF,TGTGCCATCAGCCAGACAGGGGCGAACACCGGGGAGCTGTTTTTT,TRBV10-3,TRBD1,TRBJ2-2,15,-
CASSVGAGGPTYEQYF,TGTGCCAGCAGCGTAGGAGCGGGAGGCCCCACCTACGAGCAGTACTTC,TRBV9,TRBD2,TRBJ2-7,16,-
CASSTGISDTQYF,TGTGCCAGCAGCACAGGGATCTCAGATACGCAGTATTTT,TRBV7-9,-,TRBJ2-3,13,once
CASSSWTSGKEQFF,TGTGCCAGCAGCTCCTGGACTAGCGGGAAAGAGCAGTTCTTC,TRBV7-9,TRBD2,TRBJ2-1,14,-
CASSPGTSGANVLTF,TGCGCCAGCAGCCCGGGTACCTCTGGGGCCAACGTCCTGACTTTC,TRBV5-1,-,TRBJ2-6,15,few
CASSSRRPAGGPYEQYF,TGTGCCAGCAGCTCCCGGAGGCCAGCGGGAGGGCCCTACGAGCAGTACTTC,TRBV5-6,TRBD2,TRBJ2-7,17,-
CASSQRTGPRPQHF,TGCGCCAGCAGCCAACGGACAGGGCCACGGCCCCAGCATTTT,TRBV4-3,TRBD1,TRBJ1-5,14,once
CASSFTRGGTDTQYF,TGTGCCAGCAGTTTCACCAGGGGGGGCACAGATACGCAGTATTTT,TRBV27,-,TRBJ2-3,15,-
CASSPLEGDGYTF,TGTGCCAGCTCACCACTTGAGGGGGATGGCTACACCTTC,TRBV18,-,TRBJ1-2,13,once
CASSPTSGIEQFF,TGTGCCAGCAGTCCAACTAGCGGGATTGAGCAGTTCTTC,TRBV25-1,TRBD2,TRBJ2-1,13,-
CASSEIRALHF,TGTGCCAGCAGTGAGATTCGGGCCCTCCACTTT,TRBV2,-,TRBJ1-6,11,-
CASSLSAPEQYF,TGTGCCAGCAGCTTGTCGGCCCCGGAGCAGTACTTC,TRBV11-2,-,TRBJ2-7,12,-
CASPRGRVGYEQYF,TGTGCCAGCCCCAGGGGCAGGGTAGGGTACGAGCAGTACTTC,TRBV6-5,-,TRBJ2-7,14,-
CASSLQGPQETQYF,TGTGCCAGCAGTTTGCAGGGACCTCAAGAGACCCAGTACTTC,TRBV25-1,-,TRBJ2-5,14,-
CASSFKETQYF,TGCGCCAGCAGCTTCAAGGAGACCCAGTACTTC,TRBV5-1,-,TRBJ2-5,11,-
CASSPFLAAHYEQYF,TGTGCCAGCAGCCCGTTCCTAGCGGCCCACTACGAGCAGTACTTC,TRBV9,TRBD2,TRBJ2-7,15,few
CASSSLQETLSGNTIYF,TGTGCCAGCAGCTCCCTACAGGAGACCCTCTCTGGAAACACCATATATTTT,TRBV7-9,-,TRBJ1-3,17,once
CASSFGGGLGQQYF,TGTGCCAGCAGCTTCGGCGGGGGCCTTGGGCAGCAGTATTTT,TRBV7-2,-,TRBJ2-3,14,-
CASSYRAPQDTEAFF,TGTGCCAGCAGTTATCGTGCTCCCCAAGACACTGAAGCTTTCTTT,TRBV27,-,TRBJ1-1,15,-
CASSAPSGRDYEQYF,TGTGCCAGCAGTGCCCCTAGCGGGAGGGATTACGAGCAGTACTTC,TRBV2,TRBD2,TRBJ2-7,15,-
CASTWTGRIYEQYF,TGTGCCAGCACTTGGACAGGCCGAATCTACGAGCAGTACTTC,TRBV6-1,TRBD1,TRBJ2-7,14,-
CASSLLGTSGSRSSYNEQFF,TGTGCCAGCAGCTTGTTGGGGACTAGCGGGAGCCGAAGCTCCTACAATGAGCAGTTCTTC,TRBV5-8,TRBD2,TRBJ2-1,20,-
CASSAPRGAADTQYF,TGTGCCAGCAGCGCCCCGCGGGGCGCAGCAGATACGCAGTATTTT,TRBV9,-,TRBJ2-3,15,-
CASSLSDPRGKWADTQYF,TGTGCCAGCAGTTTATCGGATCCCAGGGGCAAATGGGCAGATACGCAGTATTTT,TRBV27,-,TRBJ2-3,18,-
CANGRDLYNEQFF,TGTGCCAACGGACGGGACCTATACAATGAGCAGTTCTTC,TRBV10-3,-,TRBJ2-1,13,-
CASSLLGLAAPDTQYF,TGTGCCAGCAGCTTATTGGGACTAGCGGCACCAGATACGCAGTATTTT,TRBV7-8,TRBD2,TRBJ2-3,16,-
CASSPPPPSTDTQYF,TGTGCCAGCAGCCCCCCCCCGCCTAGCACAGATACGCAGTATTTT,TRBV14,-,TRBJ2-3,15,-
CASTSMYGNNEQFF,TGTGCCAGCACCTCTATGTACGGGAACAATGAGCAGTTCTTC,TRBV27,-,TRBJ2-1,14,once
CASSYLTGELFF,TGTGCCAGCAGCTATTTGACCGGGGAGCTGTTTTTT,TRBV7-9,-,TRBJ2-2,12,-
CASSTSGRIQETQYF,TGTGCCAGCAGCACTAGCGGGAGAATACAAGAGACCCAGTACTTC,TRBV9,TRBD2,TRBJ2-5,15,-
CATRAVKGQGNYGYTF,TGTGCCACCAGAGCCGTAAAGGGGCAGGGAAACTATGGCTACACCTTC,TRBV15,-,TRBJ1-2,16,once
CASSFGLSGANVLTF,TGTGCCAGCAGCTTTGGACTCTCTGGGGCCAACGTCCTGACTTTC,TRBV5-6,-,TRBJ2-6,15,-
CASSPVPLAASYNEQFF,TGTGCCAGCTCACCAGTTCCCCTAGCGGCCTCCTACAATGAGCAGTTCTTC,TRBV18,TRBD2,TRBJ2-1,17,once